The entry that follows covers one T cell receptor beta chain sequence. Measured with immunoSEQ multiplex PCR; TCRdb has only the in-frame clones, and not every one. The data contain about 210,000 clones, 81% of them singletons. The data were taken from a study of blood T cell repertoires in COVID-19. The V and J ends lost 6 bases and 6 bases, in that order; junction bases with no gene match: 10. CDR1 is MNHEY, CDR2 SVGAGI, per germline. This CDR3 contains 14 residues. The sequencing input was PBMCs or T cells enriched from blood (not recorded which). This TCR was recovered from a woman aged 45-65 years with acute COVID-19. This chain uses TRBV6-5 with TRBJ2-7; 8 nucleotides align to TRBD1. CDR3 bases: TGTGCCAGCAGCACCGGGACAGGTACGGGCGAGCAGTACTTC. Translation: CASSTGTGTGEQYF.